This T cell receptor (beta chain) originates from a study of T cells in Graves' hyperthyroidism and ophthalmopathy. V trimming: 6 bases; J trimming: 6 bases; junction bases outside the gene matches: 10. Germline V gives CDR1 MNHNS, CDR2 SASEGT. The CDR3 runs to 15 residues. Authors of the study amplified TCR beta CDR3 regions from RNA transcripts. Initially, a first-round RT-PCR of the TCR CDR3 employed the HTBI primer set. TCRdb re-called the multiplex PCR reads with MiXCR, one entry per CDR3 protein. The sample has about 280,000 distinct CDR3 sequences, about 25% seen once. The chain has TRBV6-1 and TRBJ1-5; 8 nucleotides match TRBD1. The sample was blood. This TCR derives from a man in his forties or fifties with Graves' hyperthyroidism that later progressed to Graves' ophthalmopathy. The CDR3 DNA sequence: TGTGCCAGCAGCGACGGGCAGGGGGCGGGTCAGCCCCAGCATTTT. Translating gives CASSDGQGAGQPQHF.